These 30 T cell receptor beta chains share one sample of origin, sequenced in a study of T cell changes during pregnancy in multiple sclerosis. Generated by immunoSEQ multiplex PCR, the TCRdb table keeps only in-frame clones and is missing some. This sample has fewer than 65,000 clones, with around 91% found just once. The sample in question was peripheral blood, obtained in the third trimester of pregnancy. The receptors here all came from a female donor in good health, enrolled as a control in a pregnancy study.

The gene calls are TRBV30 and TRBJ1-2, with 8 bases identical to TRBD1. The ends lost 0 bases at V and 7 bases at J; junction bases unmatched: 16. CDR3 length: 17 amino acids. Germline loops: CDR1 GTSNPN, CDR2 SVGIG (reference sequence). In DNA form, the CDR3 reads TGTGCCTGGAGTGTAGGCCGGACAGGGTCCCTCCCGGGTGGCTACACCTTC. It specifies CAWSVGRTGSLPGGYTF. Full variable domain (missing parts from reference TRBV30 and TRBJ1-2): SQTIHQWPATLVQPVGSPLSLECTVEGTSNPNLYWYRQAAGRGLQLLFYSVGIGQISSEVPQNLSASRPQDRQFILSSKKLLLSDSGFYLCAWSVGRTGSLPGGYTFGSGTRLTVV.

This clone was recorded a few times. The gene calls are TRBV9 and TRBJ2-1, with 11 bases fitting TRBD2. The V gene's germline CDR1 is SGDLS and CDR2 YYNGEE. Losses at the gene ends were 4 bases for V and 11 bases for J; bases not matched to a gene: 8. The CDR3 spans 14 residues. DNA for the CDR3: TGTGCCAGCAGCCATAGCGGGGGGGACCAAAAGCAGTTCTTC. Translation: CASSHSGGDQKQFF. Full variable domain (remainder filled in from reference TRBV9 and TRBJ2-1): DSGVTQTPKHLITATGQRVTLRCSPRSGDLSVYWYQQSLDQGLQFLIQYYNGEERAKGNILERFSAQQFPDLHSELNLSSLELGDSALYFCASSHSGGDQKQFFGPGTRLTVL.

Here the CDR3 DNA reads TGTGCCAGCAGTCCCAGCGGGGGGGCCCTGGATACGCAGTATTTT. Translation: CASSPSGGALDTQYF. V and J are TRBV2 and TRBJ2-3; 10 bases are shared with TRBD2. The CDR3 loop spans 15 amino acids. Unmatched junction bases numbered 8, after V lost 5 bases and J lost 6 bases. CDR1 is SNHLY and CDR2 is FYNNEI in the germline V gene.

The V gene is TRBV2, the J gene TRBJ2-3; TRBD2 matches 11 bases. V dropped 10 bases and J dropped 2; count of bases not matched to a gene: 8. Germline V gives CDR1 SNHLY, CDR2 FYNNEI. This CDR3 is 15 amino acids long. The CDR3 DNA follows: TGTGCCATCACAGAGGGACTAGCGGTCACAGATACGCAGTATTTT. Residues: CAITEGLAVTDTQYF.

The CDR3 loop reads CASSRGEKGNQPQHF. The CDR3 DNA follows: TGTGCCAGCAGCCGGGGGGAAAAGGGCAATCAGCCCCAGCATTTT. The chain uses TRBV9 and TRBJ1-5, with D possibly matching TRBD1 (5 bases). Germline V lookup: CDR1 SGDLS, CDR2 YYNGEE. V dropped 4 bases and J dropped 2 bases, with 13 bases sitting between them. The CDR3 spans 15 residues.

V is TRBV5-4 and J is TRBJ2-1, with D possibly matching TRBD1 (8 bases). The CDR3 spans 14 residues. With 4 bases removed from V and 6 bases from J, the gap between germline ends came to 14 bases. Germline lookup yields CDR1 SGHNT and CDR2 YYREEE (reference sequence). CDR3 in amino acids: CASSTGGGFNEQFF. CDR3 DNA: TGTGCCAGCAGCACAGGGGGGGGCTTCAATGAGCAGTTCTTC.

This rearrangement joins TRBV18 to TRBJ2-1, with 7 bases aligning to TRBD2. The CDR3 extends over 16 amino acids. CDR1 and CDR2 from the germline V gene are KGHSH and LQKENI. The V and J ends lost 2 bases and 3 bases, in that order; junction bases with no gene match: 7. The CDR3 sequence is CASSPNRGDFYNEQFF. In DNA form, the CDR3 reads TGTGCCAGCTCACCAAATCGGGGGGACTTCTACAATGAGCAGTTCTTC.

V is TRBV6-6 and J is TRBJ2-3, with D possibly being TRBD1 (5 bases). V dropped 6 bases and J dropped 4 bases, with 8 bases sitting between them. The germline gives CDR1 MNHNY, CDR2 SVGAGI (reference sequence). There are 12 residues in the CDR3. CDR3: CASRDSADTQYF. Here the CDR3 DNA reads TGTGCCAGCAGAGACAGTGCAGATACGCAGTATTTT.

The chain carries TRBV4-2 and TRBJ2-3; D may be TRBD2 (5 bases). The V and J ends lost 2 bases and 1 base respectively, with 10 bases between them. Germline V gene data show CDR1 as LGHNA and CDR2 as YNFKEQ. The CDR3 loop spans 15 amino acids. The DNA for the CDR3 is TGTGCCAGCAGCCAAACTAGGACGGGCACAGATACGCAGTATTTT. Its protein product is CASSQTRTGTDTQYF.

The J gene is TRBJ2-7, the V gene TRBV11-2; 7 nucleotides agree with TRBD1. The ends lost 5 bases at V and 5 bases at J; junction bases unmatched: 9. Germline CDR1 reads SGHAT; CDR2 reads FQNNGV. CDR3 length: 14 amino acids. The CDR3 region has the DNA TGTGCCAGCAGCCTAGGGACAGTTCTGAACGAGCAGTACTTC. The encoded protein is CASSLGTVLNEQYF.

The chain links TRBV19 to TRBJ2-1; tentative D call: TRBD2 (6 bases). Germline lookup yields CDR1 LNHDA and CDR2 SQIVND (reference sequence). The CDR3 is made up of 15 amino acids. V lost 5 bases to trimming and J lost 0 bases, with 11 bases between them. The CDR3 DNA is TGTGCCAGTAGTCCACCGGGGGTCTCCTACAATGAGCAGTTCTTC. It specifies CASSPPGVSYNEQFF.

The chain couples TRBV28 to TRBJ1-2, with a tentative D call TRBD1 (6 bases). V dropped 2 bases and J dropped 4 bases, with 14 bases sitting between them. Germline values: CDR1 MDHEN, CDR2 SYDVKM. The CDR3 is 15 amino acids. CDR3 coding DNA: TGTGCCAGCAGTTTACCGGGTGGGGGGGCCTATGGCTACACCTTC. The encoded protein is CASSLPGGGAYGYTF.

The rearrangement joins TRBV5-4 to TRBJ2-2; TRBD1 might be the D (5 bases). Trimming stripped 5 bases from V and 4 bases from J, with 15 bases between. Germline CDR1 and CDR2: SGHNT and YYREEE (reference sequence). The CDR3 is 15 amino acids. The CDR3 protein is CASSTQTVFTGELFF. The CDR3 nucleotides read TGTGCCAGCAGTACTCAGACAGTGTTCACCGGGGAGCTGTTTTTT.

This rearrangement joins TRBV7-8 to TRBJ2-7; 11 bases are shared with TRBD2. This CDR3 is built from 18 residues. The trim removed 0 bases at V and 1 base at J, leaving 8 bases unmatched. Germline V gives CDR1 SGHVS, CDR2 FQNEAQ. The CDR3 bases are TGTGCCAGCAGCTTAGCGCTGACGGGACTAGCGGCTTCCTACGAGCAGTACTTC. Its translation: CASSLALTGLAASYEQYF.

The chain employs TRBV4-2 and TRBJ2-5; possibly TRBD2 for D (5 bases). Deletions cut 4 bases from V and 2 bases from J, with 17 bases between. The CDR3 totals 16 residues. Germline CDR1 LGHNA, CDR2 YNFKEQ. In nucleotides, the CDR3 is TGTGCCAGCAGCCCCCAACTAGTTACGGGGCAAGAGACCCAGTACTTC. This codes for CASSPQLVTGQETQYF.

The J gene is TRBJ1-1, the V gene TRBV7-3; 7 bases fit TRBD1. The CDR3 is 13 amino acids. Germline V gives CDR1 SGHTA, CDR2 FQGTGA. The V and J ends lost 2 bases and 3 bases, in that order; junction bases with no gene match: 0. CDR3 coding DNA: TGTGCCAGCAGCTTAGACAGGGACACTGAAGCTTTCTTT. As protein: CASSLDRDTEAFF.

This chain connects TRBV7-2 to TRBJ2-3, with D maybe TRBD2 (5 bases). Germline CDR1 and CDR2: SGHTA and FQGNSA. CDR3 length: 14 amino acids. V gave up 1 base and J gave up 2 bases, with 7 bases separating them. This CDR3 reads CASSLGLATDTQYF. DNA for the CDR3: TGTGCCAGCAGCTTAGGGCTAGCCACAGATACGCAGTATTTT.

The chain joins TRBV5-4 to TRBJ1-2, with D perhaps matching TRBD1 (6 bases). Germline V CDR1 and CDR2: SGHNT, YYREEE (reference sequence). The CDR3 contains 12 residues. The V and J ends lost 4 bases and 7 bases respectively, with 11 bases between them. The CDR3 DNA reads TGTGCCAGCAGCAATGACAGGACTGGCTACACCTTC. Protein sequence: CASSNDRTGYTF.

The V gene is TRBV7-8, the J gene TRBJ2-2; 8 bases are shared with TRBD1. Looked up from germline, CDR1 is SGHVS and CDR2 is FQNEAQ. V gave up 3 bases and J gave up 6 bases; unmatched junction bases: 6. This CDR3 is 15 amino acids long. CDR3 nucleotides: TGTGCCAGCAGCTTCCTAGACAGGGGACCCGGGGAGCTGTTTTTT. Residues: CASSFLDRGPGELFF.

The chain uses TRBV5-4 and TRBJ2-1; TRBD1 is a possible D gene (5 bases). The germline V and J ends were trimmed by 4 bases and 9 bases, with 11 bases remaining between them. This CDR3 has 12 amino acids. CDR1 SGHNT and CDR2 YYREEE come from the germline V gene (reference sequence). The CDR3 loop reads CASSRRGTEQFF. CDR3 bases: TGTGCCAGCAGCCGTAGGGGTACTGAGCAGTTCTTC.

The CDR3 nucleotides are TGTGCCAGCAGCTTAGTCACAGGGCAAGAGCAGTACTTC. Amino acids: CASSLVTGQEQYF. The chain links TRBV11-3 to TRBJ2-7, with D perhaps TRBD1 (6 bases). V was pared by 1 base and J by 7 bases, with 11 bases between. Germline-derived CDR1 and CDR2 are SGHNT and YENEEA. The CDR3 contains 13 residues. The full variable domain, rest sourced from reference TRBV11-3 and TRBJ2-7, is EAGVVQSPRYKIIEKKQPVAFWCNPISGHNTLYWYLQNLGQGPELLIRYENEEAVDDSQLPKDRFSAERLKGVDSTLKIQPAELGDSAVYLCASSLVTGQEQYFGPGTRLTVT.

The rearrangement uses TRBV9 and TRBJ2-1; D is undetermined. Per the germline V gene, CDR1 is SGDLS and CDR2 is YYNGEE. V gave up 0 bases and J gave up 7 bases, with 14 bases separating them. The CDR3 totals 15 residues. CDR3 nucleotide sequence: TGTGCCAGCAGCGTAGCTTTGAGAGACTCAAATGAGCAGTTCTTC. It specifies CASSVALRDSNEQFF.

The chain joins TRBV6-5 to TRBJ1-1; perhaps TRBD1 as D (5 bases). CDR1 and CDR2 (germline): MNHEY, SVGAGI. This CDR3 contains 15 residues. The V gene lost 0 bases and the J gene lost 1 base, with 9 bases spanning the gap. The CDR3 spells CASSYSGAGNTEAFF. In nucleotides, the CDR3 is TGTGCCAGCAGTTACTCAGGGGCCGGGAACACTGAAGCTTTCTTT.

The chain recombines TRBV5-1 with TRBJ1-5; 7 bases match TRBD1. The J segment lost 4 bases and the V segment lost 3 bases, leaving 4 bases of the junction unmatched. Germline CDR1 SGHRS, CDR2 YFSETQ. The CDR3 contains 14 residues. The CDR3 loop is CASSSGTENQPQHF. The DNA for the CDR3 is TGCGCCAGCAGCTCCGGGACAGAAAATCAGCCCCAGCATTTT. The full variable domain, in which reference TRBV5-1 and TRBJ1-5 provide the parts outside the CDR3, is KAGVTQTPRYLIKTRGQQVTLSCSPISGHRSVSWYQQTPGQGLQFLFEYFSETQRNKGNFPGRFSGRQFSNSRSEMNVSTLELGDSALYLCASSSGTENQPQHFGDGTRLSIL.

This clone showed up just once. V usage is TRBV7-9 and J usage is TRBJ2-7, with 8 bases aligning to TRBD1. CDR3 length: 15 residues. The ends lost 1 base at V and 3 bases at J; junction bases unmatched: 5. Germline values: CDR1 SEHNR, CDR2 FQNEAQ (reference sequence). CDR3 sequence reads: CASSLGQGQNYEQYF. Here the CDR3 DNA reads TGTGCCAGCAGCTTAGGACAGGGGCAAAACTACGAGCAGTACTTC. Using reference TRBV7-9 and TRBJ2-7 for the parts outside the CDR3, the full variable domain is DTGVSQNPRHKITKRGQNVTFRCDPISEHNRLYWYRQTLGQGPEFLTYFQNEAQLEKSRLLSDRFSAERPKGSFSTLEIQRTEQGDSAMYLCASSLGQGQNYEQYFGPGTRLTVT.

This chain joins TRBV27 and TRBJ1-2, with D unclear. Germline V gene data show CDR1 as MNHEY and CDR2 as SMNVEV (reference sequence). Trimming stripped 5 bases from V and 4 bases from J, with 11 bases between. CDR3 length: 13 amino acids. The CDR3 DNA reads as TGTGCCAGCAGTGTTGGGTTAGCCTATGGCTACACCTTC. Its protein is CASSVGLAYGYTF.

The genes are TRBV9 and TRBJ2-1; 13 bases agree with TRBD2. This CDR3 has 17 residues. Germline trimming cut 3 bases from V and 7 bases from J; bases unmatched to any gene: 10. Germline values: CDR1 SGDLS, CDR2 YYNGEE. Written as DNA, the CDR3 is TGTGCCAGCAGCGCCGCCAAGGGACTAGCGGGACTGAATGAGCAGTTCTTC. Residues: CASSAAKGLAGLNEQFF.

The chain has TRBV6-5 and TRBJ2-7; TRBD1 matches at 7 bases. The germline V gene encodes CDR1 MNHEY and CDR2 SVGAGI. V lost 6 bases, J lost 2 bases, and 4 bases stayed unmatched. The CDR3 totals 13 residues. Here the CDR3 DNA reads TGTGCCAGCAGCTCGGACAGGACCTACGAGCAGTACTTC. It translates to CASSSDRTYEQYF.

This clone showed up just once. The chain couples TRBV5-1 to TRBJ1-2; unclear D gene. Trimming cost V 6 bases and J 5 bases, with 26 bases left between them. There are 17 residues in the CDR3. Germline loops: CDR1 SGHRS, CDR2 YFSETQ. The chain's CDR3 is CASNQLPSGANDYGYTF. CDR3 bases: TGCGCCAGCAACCAACTCCCGTCGGGAGCCAACGATTATGGCTACACCTTC.

This chain uses TRBV6-5 with TRBJ1-1; D is possibly TRBD1 (5 bases). Deletions cut 5 bases from V and 1 base from J, with 11 bases between. The CDR3 runs to 14 residues. Germline V gene sequence: CDR1 MNHEY, CDR2 SVGAGI. The CDR3: CASSDDRQNTEAFF. The CDR3 nucleotides read TGTGCCAGCAGTGACGACAGACAGAACACTGAAGCTTTCTTT.